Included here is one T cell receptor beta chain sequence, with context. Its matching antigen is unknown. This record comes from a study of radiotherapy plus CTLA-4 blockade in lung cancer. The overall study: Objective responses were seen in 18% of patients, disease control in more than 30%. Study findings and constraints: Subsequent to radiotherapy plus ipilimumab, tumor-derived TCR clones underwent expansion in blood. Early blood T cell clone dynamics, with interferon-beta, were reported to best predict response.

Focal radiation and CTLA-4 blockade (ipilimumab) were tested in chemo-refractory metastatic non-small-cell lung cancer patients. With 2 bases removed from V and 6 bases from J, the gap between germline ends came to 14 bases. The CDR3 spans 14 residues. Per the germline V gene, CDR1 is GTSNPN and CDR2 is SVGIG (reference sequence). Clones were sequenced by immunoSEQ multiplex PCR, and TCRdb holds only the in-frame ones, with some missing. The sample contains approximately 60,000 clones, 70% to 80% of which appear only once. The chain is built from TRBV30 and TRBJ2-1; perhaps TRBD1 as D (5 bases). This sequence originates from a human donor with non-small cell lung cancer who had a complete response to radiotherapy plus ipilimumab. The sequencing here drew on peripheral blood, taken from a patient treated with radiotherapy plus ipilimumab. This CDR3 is CAWSRQSLGNEQFF. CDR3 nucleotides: TGTGCCTGGAGTAGACAGAGCTTGGGCAATGAGCAGTTCTTC.